This T cell receptor beta chain was obtained from a study of blood T cell repertoires in COVID-19. The authors' processing: Estimation of nucleated cell counts was performed using reference gene primer amplification. TCRdb keeps only in-frame clones here, not all; method: immunoSEQ multiplex PCR. That table supplies the V and J calls and clone size; D and trimming were determined from the DNA. The table has approximately 17,000 clones, about nine tenths seen once. Participant age was roughly 18 to 95 years, and participants resided in fewer than 25 US areas. Cohorts were determined from participant-reported clinical history. V lost 7 bases, J lost 4 bases, and 10 bases stayed unmatched. CDR3 length: 13 amino acids. Germline V lookup: CDR1 SQVTM, CDR2 ANQGSEA.

The receptor's source is a woman aged 25 to 39 who had recovered from COVID-19. The chain recombines TRBV29-1 with TRBJ2-7; TRBD1 matches at 7 bases. Sequenced material: PBMCs or T cells enriched from blood (not recorded which). The CDR3 region has the DNA TGCAGCGCCCTGCCGGGGACAGCATACGAGCAGTACTTC. Residues: CSALPGTAYEQYF.